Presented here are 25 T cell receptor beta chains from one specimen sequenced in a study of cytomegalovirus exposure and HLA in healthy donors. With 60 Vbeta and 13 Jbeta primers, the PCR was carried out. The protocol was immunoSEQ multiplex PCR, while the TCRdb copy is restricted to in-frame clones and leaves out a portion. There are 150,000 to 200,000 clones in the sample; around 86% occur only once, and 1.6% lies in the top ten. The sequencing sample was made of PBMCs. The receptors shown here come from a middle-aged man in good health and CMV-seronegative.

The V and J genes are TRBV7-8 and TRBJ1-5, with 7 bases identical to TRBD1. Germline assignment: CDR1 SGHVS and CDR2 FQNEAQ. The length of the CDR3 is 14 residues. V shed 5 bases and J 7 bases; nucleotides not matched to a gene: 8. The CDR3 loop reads CASSPDRRLQPQHF. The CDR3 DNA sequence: TGTGCCAGCAGCCCGGACAGGAGGCTCCAGCCCCAGCATTTT. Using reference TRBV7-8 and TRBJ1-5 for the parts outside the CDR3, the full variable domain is GAGVSQSPRYKVAKRGQDVALRCDPISGHVSLFWYQQALGQGPEFLTYFQNEAQLDKSGLPSDRFFAERPEGSVSTLKIQRTQQEDSAVYLCASSPDRRLQPQHFGDGTRLSIL.

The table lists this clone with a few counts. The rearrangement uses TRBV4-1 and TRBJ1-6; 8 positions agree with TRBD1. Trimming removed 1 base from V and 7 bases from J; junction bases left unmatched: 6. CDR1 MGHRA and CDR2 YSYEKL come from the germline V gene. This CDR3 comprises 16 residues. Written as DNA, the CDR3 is TGCGCCAGCAGCCAAGTCAACAGGGGGACGAATTCACCCCTCCACTTT. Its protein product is CASSQVNRGTNSPLHF.

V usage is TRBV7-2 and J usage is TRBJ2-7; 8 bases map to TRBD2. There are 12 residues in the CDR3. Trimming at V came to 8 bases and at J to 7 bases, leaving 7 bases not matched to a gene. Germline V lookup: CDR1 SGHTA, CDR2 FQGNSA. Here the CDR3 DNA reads TGTGCCAGCGAGGCGGGAGGAGGAGAGCAGTACTTC. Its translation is CASEAGGGEQYF.

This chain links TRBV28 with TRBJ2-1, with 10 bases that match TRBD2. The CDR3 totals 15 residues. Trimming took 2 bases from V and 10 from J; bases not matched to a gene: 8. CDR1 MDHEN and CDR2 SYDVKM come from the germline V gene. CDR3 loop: CASSLGASGREEQFF. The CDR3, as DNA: TGTGCCAGCAGTTTAGGGGCTAGCGGGAGAGAGGAGCAGTTCTTC.

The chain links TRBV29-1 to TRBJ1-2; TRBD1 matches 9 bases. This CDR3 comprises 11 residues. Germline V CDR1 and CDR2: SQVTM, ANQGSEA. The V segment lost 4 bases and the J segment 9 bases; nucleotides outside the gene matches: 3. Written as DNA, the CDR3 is TGCAGCGTTGGAGGACAGGGGAGCTACACCTTC. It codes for CSVGGQGSYTF.

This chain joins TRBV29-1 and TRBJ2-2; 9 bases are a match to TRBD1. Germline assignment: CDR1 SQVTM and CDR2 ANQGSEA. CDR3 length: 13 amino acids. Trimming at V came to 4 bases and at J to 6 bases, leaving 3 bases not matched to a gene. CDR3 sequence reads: CSVVGQGAGELFF. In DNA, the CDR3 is TGCAGCGTTGTGGGACAGGGCGCCGGGGAGCTGTTTTTT.

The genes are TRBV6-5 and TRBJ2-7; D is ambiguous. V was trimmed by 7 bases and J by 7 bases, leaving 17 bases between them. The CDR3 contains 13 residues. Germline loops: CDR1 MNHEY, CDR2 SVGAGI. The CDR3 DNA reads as TGTGCCAGCAATAGGATAGCCGAAAGGGAGCAGTACTTC. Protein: CASNRIAEREQYF.

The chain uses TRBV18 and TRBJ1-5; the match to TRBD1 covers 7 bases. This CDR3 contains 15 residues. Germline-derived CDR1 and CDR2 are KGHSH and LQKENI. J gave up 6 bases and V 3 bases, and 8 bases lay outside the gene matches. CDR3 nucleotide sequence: TGTGCCAGCTCACCGACAGGGTATCCTAGTCAGCCCCAGCATTTT. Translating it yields CASSPTGYPSQPQHF. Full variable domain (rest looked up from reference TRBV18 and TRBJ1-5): NAGVMQNPRHLVRRRGQEARLRCSPMKGHSHVYWYRQLPEEGLKFMVYLQKENIIDESGMPKERFSAEFPKEGPSILRIQQVVRGDSAAYFCASSPTGYPSQPQHFGDGTRLSIL.

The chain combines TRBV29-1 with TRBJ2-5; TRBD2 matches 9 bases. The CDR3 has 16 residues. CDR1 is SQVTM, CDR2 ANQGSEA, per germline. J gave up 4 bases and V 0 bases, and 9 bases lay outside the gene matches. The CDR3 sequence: CSVEDRGRGGRETQYF. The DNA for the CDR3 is TGCAGCGTTGAAGATCGAGGGCGGGGGGGCCGAGAGACCCAGTACTTC.

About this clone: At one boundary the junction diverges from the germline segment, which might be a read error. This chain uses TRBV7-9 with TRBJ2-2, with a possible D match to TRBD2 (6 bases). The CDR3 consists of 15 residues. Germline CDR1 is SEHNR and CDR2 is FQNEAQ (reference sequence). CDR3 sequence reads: CSSSPWEVGTGELFF. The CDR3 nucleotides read TGTTCCAGCAGCCCCTGGGAGGTGGGGACCGGGGAGCTGTTTTTT.

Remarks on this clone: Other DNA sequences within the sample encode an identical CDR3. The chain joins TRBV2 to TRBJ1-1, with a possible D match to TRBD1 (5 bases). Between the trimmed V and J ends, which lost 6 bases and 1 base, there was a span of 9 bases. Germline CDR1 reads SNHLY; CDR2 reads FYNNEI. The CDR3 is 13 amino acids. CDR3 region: CASSADRNTEAFF. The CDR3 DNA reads TGTGCCAGCAGCGCCGACAGGAACACTGAAGCTTTCTTT. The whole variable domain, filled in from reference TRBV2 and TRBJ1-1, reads EPEVTQTPSHQVTQMGQEVILRCVPISNHLYFYWYRQILGQKVEFLVSFYNNEISEKSEIFDDQFSVERPDGSNFTLKIRSTKLEDSAMYFCASSADRNTEAFFGQGTRLTVV.

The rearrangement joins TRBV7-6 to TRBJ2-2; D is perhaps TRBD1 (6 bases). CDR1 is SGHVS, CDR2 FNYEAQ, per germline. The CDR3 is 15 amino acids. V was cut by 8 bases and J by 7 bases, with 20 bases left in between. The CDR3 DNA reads TGTGCCAGCTACGGGCAGGGCTTACAGGGCGGGGAGCTGTTTTTT. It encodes CASYGQGLQGGELFF.

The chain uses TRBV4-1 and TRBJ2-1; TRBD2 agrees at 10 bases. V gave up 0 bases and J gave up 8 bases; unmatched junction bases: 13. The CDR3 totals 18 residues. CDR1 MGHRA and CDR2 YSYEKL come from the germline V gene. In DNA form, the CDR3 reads TGCGCCAGCAGCCAAGAGGGCGGGGCTGGGCTAGCGGGAGATGAGCAGTTCTTC. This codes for CASSQEGGAGLAGDEQFF.

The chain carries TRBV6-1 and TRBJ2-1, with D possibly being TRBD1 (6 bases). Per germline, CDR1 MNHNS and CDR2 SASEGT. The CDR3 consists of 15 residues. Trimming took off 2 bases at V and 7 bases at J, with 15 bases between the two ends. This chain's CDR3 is CASSERNRVSNEQFF. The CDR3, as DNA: TGTGCCAGCAGTGAAAGGAACAGGGTCTCAAATGAGCAGTTCTTC.

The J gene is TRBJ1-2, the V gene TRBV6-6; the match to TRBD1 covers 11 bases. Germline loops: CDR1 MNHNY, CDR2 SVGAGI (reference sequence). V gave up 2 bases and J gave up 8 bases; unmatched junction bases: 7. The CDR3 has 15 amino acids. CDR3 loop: CASSYEDRGRGGYTF. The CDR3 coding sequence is TGTGCCAGCAGTTACGAGGACAGGGGGCGTGGGGGCTACACCTTC.

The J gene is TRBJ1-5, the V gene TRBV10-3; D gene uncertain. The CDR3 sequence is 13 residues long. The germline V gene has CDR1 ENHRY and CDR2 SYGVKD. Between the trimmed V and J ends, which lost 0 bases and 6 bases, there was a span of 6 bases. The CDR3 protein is CAISESAGQPQHF. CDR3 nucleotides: TGTGCCATCAGTGAGTCGGCGGGTCAGCCCCAGCATTTT.

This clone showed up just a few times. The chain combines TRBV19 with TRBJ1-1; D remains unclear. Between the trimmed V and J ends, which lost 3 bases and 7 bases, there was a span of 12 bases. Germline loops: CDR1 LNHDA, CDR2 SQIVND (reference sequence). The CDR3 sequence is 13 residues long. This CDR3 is CASSMSGKNEAFF. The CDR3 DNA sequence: TGTGCCAGTAGTATGTCCGGGAAGAATGAAGCTTTCTTT. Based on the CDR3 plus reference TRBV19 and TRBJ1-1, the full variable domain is DGGITQSPKYLFRKEGQNVTLSCEQNLNHDAMYWYRQDPGQGLRLIYYSQIVNDFQKGDIAEGYSVSREKKESFPLTVTSAQKNPTAFYLCASSMSGKNEAFFGQGTRLTVV.

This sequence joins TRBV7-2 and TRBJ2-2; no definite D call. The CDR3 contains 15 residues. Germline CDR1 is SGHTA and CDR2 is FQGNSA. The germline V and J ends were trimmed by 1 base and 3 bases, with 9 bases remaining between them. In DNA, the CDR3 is TGTGCCAGCAGCTTAGATCGGTTATACACCGGGGAGCTGTTTTTT. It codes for CASSLDRLYTGELFF.

The CDR3 nucleotides are TGTGCCAGCAGCTTGATTGTACAGTACCATACTGGGGCCAACGTCCTGACTTTC. Protein: CASSLIVQYHTGANVLTF. This chain uses TRBV5-8 with TRBJ2-6; D is unresolved. The CDR3 loop spans 18 amino acids. The germline V gene has CDR1 SGHTS and CDR2 YDEGEE. V lost 1 base to trimming and J lost 2 bases, with 16 bases between them.

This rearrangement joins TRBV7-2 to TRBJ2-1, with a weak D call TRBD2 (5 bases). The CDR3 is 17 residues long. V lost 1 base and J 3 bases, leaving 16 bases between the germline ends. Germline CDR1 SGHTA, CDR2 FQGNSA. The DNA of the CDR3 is TGTGCCAGCAGCTTAGTTACGCCTAGTGAGGGCTACAATGAGCAGTTCTTC. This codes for CASSLVTPSEGYNEQFF.

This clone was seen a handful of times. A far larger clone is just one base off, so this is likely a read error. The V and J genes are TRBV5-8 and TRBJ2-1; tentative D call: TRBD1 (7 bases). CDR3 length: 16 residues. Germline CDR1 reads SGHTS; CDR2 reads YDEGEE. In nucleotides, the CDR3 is TGTGCCAGCAGCTTGGCCGGCGGGACAGCCTACAATAAGCAGTTCTTC. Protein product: CASSLAGGTAYNKQFF.

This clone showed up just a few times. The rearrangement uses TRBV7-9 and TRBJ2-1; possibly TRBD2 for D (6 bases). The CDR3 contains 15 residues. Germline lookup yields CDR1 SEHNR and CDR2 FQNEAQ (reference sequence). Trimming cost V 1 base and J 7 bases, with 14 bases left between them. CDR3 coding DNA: TGTGCCAGCAGCTTAGGAGCATCGGGAGCTAATGAGCAGTTCTTC. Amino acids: CASSLGASGANEQFF.

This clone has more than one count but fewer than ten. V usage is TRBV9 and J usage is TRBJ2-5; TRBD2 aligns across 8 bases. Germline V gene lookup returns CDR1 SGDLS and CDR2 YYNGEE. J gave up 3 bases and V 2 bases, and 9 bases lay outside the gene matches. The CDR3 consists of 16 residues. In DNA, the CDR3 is TGTGCCAGCAGCGTCCCCAGCGGGGGCCCAAAAGAGACCCAGTACTTC. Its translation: CASSVPSGGPKETQYF.

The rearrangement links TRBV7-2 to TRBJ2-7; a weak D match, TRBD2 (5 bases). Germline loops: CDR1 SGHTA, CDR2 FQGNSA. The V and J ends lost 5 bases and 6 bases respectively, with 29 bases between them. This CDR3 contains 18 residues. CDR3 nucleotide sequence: TGTGCCAGCAGCCCACAAGTCCGATCGCTAGCTCCTGAATCCGAGCAGTACTTC. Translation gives CASSPQVRSLAPESEQYF.

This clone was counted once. The CDR3 loop is CASRPTSGNTGELFF. In nucleotides, the CDR3 is TGTGCCAGCAGGCCTACTAGCGGGAACACCGGGGAGCTGTTTTTT. The rearrangement links TRBV2 to TRBJ2-2, with 8 bases fitting TRBD2. Germline assignment: CDR1 SNHLY and CDR2 FYNNEI. This CDR3 contains 15 residues. V lost 6 bases and J lost 1; bases outside the gene matches: 4.